Below, 30 T cell receptor beta chains from the same sample are listed, as sequenced in a study of cytomegalovirus exposure and HLA in healthy donors. PCR employed 60 Vbeta and 13 Jbeta primers. Produced via immunoSEQ multiplex PCR; TCRdb's table is partial and in-frame only. The table gives fewer than 150,000 clones; the top ten clones make up about 2.1% of it. What was sequenced was PBMCs. All receptors come from a woman aged 60-75 years in good health and CMV-seronegative.

The rearrangement links TRBV10-2 to TRBJ1-1; weak D call: TRBD1 (5 bases). The CDR3 is 13 amino acids. CDR1 and CDR2 from the germline V gene are WSHSY and SAAADI. V lost 3 bases, J lost 4 bases, and 9 bases lay in between. The CDR3 region has the DNA TGCGCCAGCAGTGACAGGGTTCCCACTGAAGCTTTCTTT. Residues: CASSDRVPTEAFF.

This sequence joins TRBV25-1 and TRBJ2-2; 8 bases align to TRBD1. Germline trimming cut 7 bases from V and 7 bases from J; bases unmatched to any gene: 5. Per germline, CDR1 MGHDK and CDR2 SYGVNS. This CDR3 spans 13 amino acids. CDR3 nucleotides: TGTGCCAGCACCAGGGGGCATAGCGGGGAGCTGTTTTTT. Protein sequence: CASTRGHSGELFF.

CDR3 DNA sequence: TGCGCCAGCAGCCAAGTCGGTCTTATTTCCTACGAGCAGTACTTC. It specifies CASSQVGLISYEQYF. The V gene is TRBV4-1, the J gene TRBJ2-5; no clear D gene. The last part of the DNA fits TRBJ2-7 better; the J call may be wrong. In germline, CDR1 is MGHRA, CDR2 YSYEKL. This CDR3 is 15 amino acids long.

The genes are TRBV10-1 and TRBJ1-1; the D gene is possibly TRBD1 (5 bases). The CDR3 length is 12 residues. The V end lost 8 bases, the J end lost 5 bases, and 12 bases lay between the germline ends. Germline CDR1 and CDR2: WNHNN and SYGVQD (reference sequence). CDR3 sequence reads: CASSGGGTEAFF. The CDR3 nucleotides are TGCGCCAGCTCTGGGGGAGGGACTGAAGCTTTCTTT.

The chain couples TRBV30 to TRBJ1-1; D remains unclear. The germline V and J ends were trimmed by 7 bases and 4 bases, with 16 bases remaining between them. Germline CDR1 and CDR2: GTSNPN and SVGIG (reference sequence). CDR3 length: 13 residues. CDR3 residues: CASHRGVGTEAFF. The DNA of the CDR3 is TGTGCCTCCCACCGGGGAGTCGGCACTGAAGCTTTCTTT.

Notes on this clone: Other DNA sequences in this specimen translate into the identical CDR3. This CDR3 is CASSYSTGGNGELFF. The CDR3, as DNA: TGTGCCAGCAGCTACTCGACGGGGGGGAACGGGGAGCTGTTTTTT. The chain links TRBV2 to TRBJ2-2; 8 positions match TRBD2. CDR3 length equals 15 residues. Germline V gene sequence: CDR1 SNHLY, CDR2 FYNNEI. V dropped 6 bases and J dropped 7; count of bases not matched to a gene: 10.

The chain carries TRBV28 and TRBJ1-2, with a weak D call TRBD1 (5 bases). The CDR3 has 14 residues. Germline loops: CDR1 MDHEN, CDR2 SYDVKM. The V end lost 2 bases, the J end lost 4 bases, and 11 bases lay between the germline ends. The CDR3 loop is CASSLRGDSYGYTF. The CDR3 nucleotides read TGTGCCAGCAGTTTAAGAGGGGACTCCTATGGCTACACCTTC.

The gene calls are TRBV28 and TRBJ1-1; D might be TRBD1 (6 bases). The germline V gene encodes CDR1 MDHEN and CDR2 SYDVKM. The CDR3 is 15 residues long. The V and J ends lost 7 bases and 8 bases respectively, with 23 bases between them. The CDR3 reads CASTINSGGAPEAFF. The CDR3, as DNA: TGTGCCAGCACCATAAATTCGGGGGGGGCGCCAGAAGCTTTCTTT.

The V call is TRBV30, the J call TRBJ2-3; D is unclear. V lost 4 bases and J 2 bases, leaving 16 bases between the germline ends. Germline CDR1 GTSNPN, CDR2 SVGIG (reference sequence). The CDR3 extends over 15 amino acids. The CDR3 protein is CAWIPVLHLTDTQYF. The CDR3 DNA follows: TGTGCCTGGATTCCTGTACTACACCTCACAGATACGCAGTATTTT.

The chain couples TRBV5-6 to TRBJ2-5, with D perhaps TRBD2 (6 bases). Per the germline V gene, CDR1 is SGHDT and CDR2 is YYEEEE. The ends were cut back, 0 bases at V and 5 bases at J, with 11 bases in the middle. This CDR3 comprises 14 residues. CDR3 sequence (DNA): TGTGCCAGCAGCTTGGCGGGAGCCGGTGAGACCCAGTACTTC. The encoded protein is CASSLAGAGETQYF.

The chain combines TRBV19 with TRBJ1-2; D ambiguous. Trimming took off 7 bases at V and 5 bases at J, with 23 bases between the two ends. This CDR3 is built from 16 residues. CDR1 and CDR2 (germline): LNHDA, SQIVND (reference sequence). The chain's CDR3 is CASKPKTSLGIYGYTF. The CDR3 nucleotides are TGTGCCAGTAAGCCGAAGACTTCCCTTGGAATTTATGGCTACACCTTC.

The V call is TRBV18, the J call TRBJ2-7; D is ambiguous. This CDR3 is 13 amino acids long. Germline lookup yields CDR1 KGHSH and CDR2 LQKENI. Trimming took 0 bases from V and 6 from J, leaving 9 bases between them. CDR3 region: CASSPPMGSEQYF. Here the CDR3 DNA reads TGTGCCAGCTCACCACCAATGGGCTCCGAGCAGTACTTC.

The CDR3 nucleotides are TGTGCCAGCAGACCTCTGGCCGGGGGTCGTGAAAAACTGTTTTTT. Residues: CASRPLAGGREKLFF. V gene TRBV6-6 combines with J gene TRBJ1-4; D is perhaps TRBD1 (5 bases). The CDR3 runs 15 residues. V was shortened by 6 bases and J by 7 bases, with 18 bases between the two germline ends. CDR1 and CDR2 from the germline V gene are MNHNY and SVGAGI (reference sequence).

The gene calls are TRBV28 and TRBJ1-2, with D maybe TRBD1 (5 bases). This CDR3 region has 14 residues. V was clipped by 7 bases and J by 1 base, with 13 bases between them. Looked up from germline, CDR1 is MDHEN and CDR2 is SYDVKM. The DNA of the CDR3 is TGTGCCAGCATTACGGGGGGGGTTAACTATGGCTACACCTTC. Translated, it gives CASITGGVNYGYTF.

V usage is TRBV6-4 and J usage is TRBJ1-6, with 9 bases that match TRBD1. The CDR3 sequence is 16 residues long. After removal of 4 bases from V and 9 bases from J, the junction contained 10 bases not matched to a gene. Germline V gives CDR1 MRHNA, CDR2 SNTAGT. The CDR3 spells CASSASSGQGGSPLHF. CDR3 coding DNA: TGTGCCAGCAGTGCCTCGTCGGGACAGGGAGGTTCACCCCTCCACTTT.

This rearrangement joins TRBV6-5 to TRBJ2-1; TRBD1 is a possible D gene (5 bases). The CDR3 runs to 14 residues. V lost 2 bases and J lost 6, with 11 bases in between. Germline assignment: CDR1 MNHEY and CDR2 SVGAGI. The CDR3 region has the DNA TGTGCCAGCAGTTACCCAGGGAAGGGCAATGAGCAGTTCTTC. Amino acids: CASSYPGKGNEQFF.

V and J are TRBV4-2 and TRBJ2-1; 9 bases are a match to TRBD2. This CDR3 has 21 amino acids. V shed 1 base and J 0 bases; nucleotides not matched to a gene: 16. Germline loops: CDR1 LGHNA, CDR2 YNFKEQ. Here the CDR3 reads CASSQVSLAGRPSSSYNEQFF. The CDR3 coding sequence is TGTGCCAGCAGCCAAGTCTCCCTAGCGGGAAGGCCAAGCAGCTCCTACAATGAGCAGTTCTTC.

V gene TRBV19 combines with J gene TRBJ2-3; tentative D call: TRBD1 (6 bases). The CDR3 is 14 residues long. Germline V gene data show CDR1 as LNHDA and CDR2 as SQIVND (reference sequence). The V end was cut by 2 bases, the J end by 1 base, with 7 bases between. The CDR3 loop is CASSIRQGTDTQYF. The CDR3 DNA reads as TGTGCCAGTAGTATACGACAGGGCACAGATACGCAGTATTTT.

The chain has TRBV4-2 and TRBJ2-6; D remains unclear. The CDR3 runs 16 residues. V was cut by 0 bases and J by 0 bases, with 6 bases left in between. Germline lookup yields CDR1 LGHNA and CDR2 YNFKEQ. CDR3 DNA: TGTGCCAGCAGCCAAGATCAGGACTCTGGGGCCAACGTCCTGACTTTC. Translation gives CASSQDQDSGANVLTF.

This chain links TRBV7-3 with TRBJ1-4; TRBD1 might be the D (5 bases). CDR3 length: 17 residues. Trimming stripped 2 bases from V and 0 bases from J, with 13 bases between. Germline V lookup: CDR1 SGHTA, CDR2 FQGTGA. CDR3 nucleotides: TGTGCCAGCAGCTTATTCGCCTCAGGGTCAACTAATGAAAAACTGTTTTTT. This encodes CASSLFASGSTNEKLFF.

The gene calls are TRBV28 and TRBJ1-2; D may be TRBD1 (6 bases). V lost 4 bases, J lost 3 bases, and 15 bases lay in between. The CDR3 runs to 15 residues. Germline V gives CDR1 MDHEN, CDR2 SYDVKM. CDR3 protein: CASSSPRTEYYGYTF. The CDR3, as DNA: TGTGCCAGCAGTTCACCGCGGACAGAGTACTATGGCTACACCTTC.

The gene calls are TRBV6-5 and TRBJ1-1; D is unclear. Between the trimmed V and J ends, which lost 4 bases and 0 bases, there was a span of 6 bases. This CDR3 region has 13 residues. Germline CDR1 is MNHEY and CDR2 is SVGAGI. Written as DNA, the CDR3 is TGTGCCAGCAGTTGGAGTGTGAACACTGAAGCTTTCTTT. Protein: CASSWSVNTEAFF.

The chain has TRBV5-5 and TRBJ1-3; tentative D call: TRBD1 (6 bases). Germline assignment: CDR1 SGHKS and CDR2 YYEKEE (reference sequence). Trimming left V 0 bases short and J 5 bases short, with 9 bases between. CDR3 size: 14 residues. CDR3 residues: CASSLGQDRNTIYF. The CDR3 bases are TGTGCCAGCAGCTTGGGACAGGACCGAAACACCATATATTTT.

V is TRBV27 and J is TRBJ2-1, with D perhaps TRBD2 (5 bases). Germline CDR1 is MNHEY and CDR2 is SMNVEV (reference sequence). The CDR3 consists of 13 residues. V was shortened by 4 bases and J by 8 bases, with 12 bases between the two germline ends. Here the CDR3 DNA reads TGTGCCAGCAGTTGGCCCTCTAGCCATGAGCAGTTCTTC. Its translation: CASSWPSSHEQFF.

The chain combines TRBV28 with TRBJ1-4; D possibly corresponds to TRBD1 (5 bases). Germline V gives CDR1 MDHEN, CDR2 SYDVKM. There are 15 residues in the CDR3. The ends were cut back, 5 bases at V and 0 bases at J, with 10 bases in the middle. The CDR3 sequence is CASSRTGATNEKLFF. CDR3 sequence (DNA): TGTGCCAGCAGTCGAACAGGCGCAACTAATGAAAAACTGTTTTTT.

The rearrangement links TRBV5-4 to TRBJ2-3, with a tentative D call TRBD1 (6 bases). V lost 0 bases to trimming and J lost 7 bases, with 24 bases between them. Germline V gene sequence: CDR1 SGHNT, CDR2 YYREEE (reference sequence). The CDR3 has 18 amino acids. The CDR3 nucleotides are TGTGCCAGCAGCTTGGGAAAGGAAGGGGGTCATGGACGGAATACGCAGTATTTT. As protein: CASSLGKEGGHGRNTQYF.

This chain uses TRBV11-2 with TRBJ2-5, with 9 bases identical to TRBD1. The J call may be mistaken, given a closer DNA end match to TRBJ2-7. CDR1 and CDR2 from the germline V gene are SGHAT and FQNNGV. This CDR3 region has 14 residues. The CDR3 DNA sequence: TGTGCCAGCAGCTCCTGGACAGGGGTCTACGAGCAGTACTTC. This codes for CASSSWTGVYEQYF.

The chain links TRBV5-5 to TRBJ2-7; TRBD1 matches at 10 bases. Germline trimming cut 0 bases from V and 0 bases from J; bases unmatched to any gene: 12. This CDR3 spans 19 amino acids. Germline values: CDR1 SGHKS, CDR2 YYEKEE (reference sequence). DNA for the CDR3: TGTGCCAGCAGCTTGGTGTGGTTCCCGACAGGGGGCAGCTCCTACGAGCAGTACTTC. Protein: CASSLVWFPTGGSSYEQYF. Using reference TRBV5-5 and TRBJ2-7 for the parts outside the CDR3, the full variable domain is DAGVTQSPTHLIKTRGQQVTLRCSPISGHKSVSWYQQVLGQGPQFIFQYYEKEERGRGNFPDRFSARQFPNYSSELNVNALLLGDSALYLCASSLVWFPTGGSSYEQYFGPGTRLTVT.

The rearrangement uses TRBV14 and TRBJ2-3; 7 bases match TRBD1. The CDR3 covers 16 residues. Germline values: CDR1 SGHDN, CDR2 FVKESK. V shed 1 base, J shed 1 base, and the junction held 5 bases outside the gene matches. Here the CDR3 reads CASSQGRGRGTDTQYF. The DNA of the CDR3 is TGTGCCAGCAGCCAAGGAAGGGGGCGAGGCACAGATACGCAGTATTTT.

The chain links TRBV10-3 to TRBJ2-3; 9 nucleotides line up with TRBD1. This CDR3 contains 16 residues. CDR1 ENHRY and CDR2 SYGVKD come from the germline V gene. V trimming: 6 bases; J trimming: 4 bases; junction bases outside the gene matches: 11. Here the CDR3 reads CAISPWGTGSADTQYF. The CDR3 DNA reads TGTGCCATCAGCCCGTGGGGGACAGGGTCGGCAGATACGCAGTATTTT.